Sequencing of this TCR beta chain was carried out in a study of OX40 agonist ivuxolimab in advanced cancers. The ends lost 5 bases at V and 6 bases at J; junction bases unmatched: 10. The CDR3 consists of 17 residues. Germline assignment: CDR1 LNHDA and CDR2 SQIVND (reference sequence). Clones were read by immunoSEQ multiplex PCR, and TCRdb kept only the in-frame ones, dropping some. The table records about 150,000 clones, 94% of them present only once. The V call is TRBV19, the J call TRBJ2-1; 13 bases fit TRBD2. The TCR was taken from an adult with an advanced solid tumor such as melanoma, head and neck, liver or kidney cancer. Sequenced material: CD4+ or CD8+ T cells sorted from blood, taken in a trial of the OX40 agonist ivuxolimab. Here the CDR3 DNA reads TGTGCCAGTAGTCCCCGTCGACTAGCGGGAGGCATCAATGAGCAGTTCTTC. Translating gives CASSPRRLAGGINEQFF.